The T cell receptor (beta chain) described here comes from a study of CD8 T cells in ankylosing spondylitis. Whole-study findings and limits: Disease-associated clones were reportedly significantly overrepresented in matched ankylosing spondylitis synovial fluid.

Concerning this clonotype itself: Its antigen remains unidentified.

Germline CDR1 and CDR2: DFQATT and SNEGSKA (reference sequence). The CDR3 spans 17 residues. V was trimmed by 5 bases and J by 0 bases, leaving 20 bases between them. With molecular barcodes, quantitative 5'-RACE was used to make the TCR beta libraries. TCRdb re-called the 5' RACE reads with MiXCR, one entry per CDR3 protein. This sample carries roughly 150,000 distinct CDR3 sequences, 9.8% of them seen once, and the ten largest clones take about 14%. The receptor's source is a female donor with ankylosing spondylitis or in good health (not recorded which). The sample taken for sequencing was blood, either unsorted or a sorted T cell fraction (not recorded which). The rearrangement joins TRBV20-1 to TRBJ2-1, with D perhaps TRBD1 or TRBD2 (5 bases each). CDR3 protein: CSASGTKLRSSYNEQFF. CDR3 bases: TGCAGTGCTTCCGGGACCAAACTCCGTAGCTCCTACAATGAGCAGTTCTTC.